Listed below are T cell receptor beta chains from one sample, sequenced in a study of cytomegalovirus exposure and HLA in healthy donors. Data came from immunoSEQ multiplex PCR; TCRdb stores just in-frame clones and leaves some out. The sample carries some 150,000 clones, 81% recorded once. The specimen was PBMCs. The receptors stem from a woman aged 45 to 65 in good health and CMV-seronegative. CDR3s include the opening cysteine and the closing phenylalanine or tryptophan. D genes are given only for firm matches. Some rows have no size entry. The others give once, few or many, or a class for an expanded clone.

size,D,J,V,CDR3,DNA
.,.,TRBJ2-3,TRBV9,CASSPRDGVTDTQYF,TGTGCCAGCAGCCCCAGAGACGGGGTAACAGATACGCAGTATTTT
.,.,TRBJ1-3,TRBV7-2,CASSPRDSGNTIYF,TGTGCCAGCAGCCCGCGTGACTCTGGAAACACCATATATTTT
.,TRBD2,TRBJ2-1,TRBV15,CATSRKREGHNEQFF,TGTGCCACCAGCCGTAAGCGGGAGGGGCATAATGAGCAGTTCTTC
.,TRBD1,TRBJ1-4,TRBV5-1,CASRRTGGRDSNEKLFF,TGCGCCAGCAGGCGGACAGGGGGCCGAGACTCTAATGAAAAACTGTTTTTT
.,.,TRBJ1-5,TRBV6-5,CASSSISGGQPQHF,TGTGCCAGCAGTTCTATCAGCGGGGGACAGCCCCAGCATTTT
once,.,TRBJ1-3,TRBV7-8,CASSLGGINSGNTIYF,TGTGCCAGCAGCTTAGGGGGCATTAACTCTGGAAACACCATATATTTT
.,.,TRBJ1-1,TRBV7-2,CASSLAVQVMNTEAFF,TGTGCCAGCAGCTTAGCGGTACAGGTTATGAACACTGAAGCTTTCTTT
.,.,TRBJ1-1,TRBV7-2,CASSLAARNTEAFF,TGTGCCAGCAGCTTAGCGGCCAGGAACACTGAAGCTTTCTTT
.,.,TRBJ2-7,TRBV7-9,CASSSFGGEQYF,TGTGCCAGCAGCTCGTTCGGGGGAGAGCAGTACTTC
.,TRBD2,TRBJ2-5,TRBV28,CASSPLAGGPSQETQYF,TGTGCCAGCAGTCCCTTAGCGGGAGGGCCCTCGCAAGAGACCCAGTACTTC
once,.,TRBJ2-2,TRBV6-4,CASSVNTNTGELFF,TGTGCCAGCAGCGTGAATACTAACACCGGGGAGCTGTTTTTT
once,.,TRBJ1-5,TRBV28,CASSRGGTNQPQHF,TGTGCCAGCAGTCGCGGGGGTACTAATCAGCCCCAGCATTTT
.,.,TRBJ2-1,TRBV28,CASSPSTRGRGEQFF,TGTGCCAGCAGCCCCTCGACGAGAGGGCGAGGTGAGCAGTTCTTC
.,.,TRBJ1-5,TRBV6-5,CASSPDSPYQPQHF,TGTGCCAGCAGTCCCGACAGCCCTTATCAGCCCCAGCATTTT
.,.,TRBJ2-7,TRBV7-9,CSSSLETGTYEQYF,TGTTCCAGCAGCTTAGAAACAGGGACCTACGAGCAGTACTTC
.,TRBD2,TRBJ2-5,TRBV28,CASSLSAGRRQETQYF,TGTGCCAGCAGTTTATCCGCCGGGAGGAGGCAGGAGACCCAGTACTTC
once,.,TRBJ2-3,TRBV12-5,CASGLVPVGPDTQYF,TGTGCTAGTGGTTTGGTACCAGTGGGGCCGGATACGCAGTATTTT
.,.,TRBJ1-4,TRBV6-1,CASSVFGRGTIATNEKLFF,TGTGCCAGCAGTGTTTTCGGCAGGGGAACTATTGCAACTAATGAAAAACTGTTTTTT
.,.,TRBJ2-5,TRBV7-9,CASSLEYPGETQYF,TGTGCCAGCAGCTTAGAGTATCCGGGGGAGACCCAGTACTTC
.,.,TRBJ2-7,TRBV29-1,CSVEDLYNSYEQYF,TGCAGCGTTGAAGATCTTTATAATTCCTACGAGCAGTACTTC
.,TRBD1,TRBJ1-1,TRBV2,CASAISGQGVSEAFF,TGTGCCAGCGCGATAAGTGGACAGGGGGTGTCTGAAGCTTTCTTT
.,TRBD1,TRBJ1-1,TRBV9,CASSVGQGSTEAFF,TGTGCCAGCAGCGTTGGACAGGGAAGTACTGAAGCTTTCTTT
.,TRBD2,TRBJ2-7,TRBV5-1,CASSLVGPSGSYEQYF,TGCGCCAGCAGCTTGGTAGGCCCTAGCGGGTCCTACGAGCAGTACTTC
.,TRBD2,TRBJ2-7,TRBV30,CAWSSTSGSYEQYF,TGTGCCTGGAGTTCGACTAGCGGGTCCTACGAGCAGTACTTC
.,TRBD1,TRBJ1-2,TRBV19,CASISGTGSLDGYTF,TGTGCCAGTATTTCCGGGACAGGGTCTTTGGATGGCTACACCTTC
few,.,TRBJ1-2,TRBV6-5,CASRTTGQTYGYTF,TGTGCCAGCAGGACTACCGGACAGACCTATGGCTACACCTTC
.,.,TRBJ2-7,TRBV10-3,CAISEEGFYEQYF,TGTGCCATCAGTGAGGAGGGATTTTACGAGCAGTACTTC
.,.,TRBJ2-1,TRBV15,CATSPNRERANEQFF,TGTGCCACCAGTCCGAACCGGGAGAGGGCTAATGAGCAGTTCTTC
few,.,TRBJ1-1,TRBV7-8,CASSNWGAEAFF,TGTGCCAGCAGCAATTGGGGGGCTGAAGCTTTCTTT
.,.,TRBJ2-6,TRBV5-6,CASSPRGGLSGANVLTF,TGTGCCAGCAGCCCCCGCGGAGGGTTATCTGGGGCCAACGTCCTGACTTTC
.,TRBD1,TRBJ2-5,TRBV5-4,CASSLDQGAKETQYF,TGTGCCAGCAGCTTGGATCAGGGGGCGAAGGAGACCCAGTACTTC
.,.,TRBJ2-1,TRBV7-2,CASSLDGVQGNEQFF,TGTGCCAGCAGCTTAGACGGTGTGCAGGGCAATGAGCAGTTCTTC
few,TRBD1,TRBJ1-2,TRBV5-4,CASRTFSGGAYGYTF,TGTGCCAGCAGAACCTTTTCAGGGGGCGCCTATGGCTACACCTTC
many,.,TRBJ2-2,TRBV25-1,CASSEYEGEAGELFF,TGTGCCAGCAGTGAATATGAAGGGGAGGCCGGGGAGCTGTTTTTT
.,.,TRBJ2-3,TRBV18,CASSPPSIEAQYF,TGTGCCAGCTCCCCTCCGAGTATCGAGGCGCAGTATTTT
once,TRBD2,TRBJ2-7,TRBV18,CASSPSLAGGYEQYF,TGTGCCAGCTCACCGTCACTAGCGGGCGGTTACGAGCAGTACTTC
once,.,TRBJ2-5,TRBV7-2,CASRRGWETQYF,TGTGCCAGCAGGAGGGGGTGGGAGACCCAGTACTTC
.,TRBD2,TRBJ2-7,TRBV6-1,CASSEGGVNSYEQYF,TGTGCCAGCAGTGAGGGGGGGGTTAATTCCTACGAGCAGTACTTC
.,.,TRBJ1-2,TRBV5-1,CASSPVGHYGYTF,TGCGCCAGCAGCCCTGTGGGCCACTATGGCTACACCTTC
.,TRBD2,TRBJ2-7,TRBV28,CASSPGLAGLGQYF,TGTGCCAGCAGCCCAGGACTAGCGGGATTGGGGCAGTACTTC
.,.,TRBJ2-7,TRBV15,CATSRDHGEQYF,TGTGCCACCAGCAGAGATCACGGCGAGCAGTACTTC
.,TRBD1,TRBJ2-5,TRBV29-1,CSVEGQGEETQYF,TGCAGCGTTGAGGGACAGGGTGAAGAGACCCAGTACTTC
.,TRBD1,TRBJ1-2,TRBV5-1,CASSVSGTGSFSGYTF,TGCGCCAGCAGCGTCTCCGGGACAGGAAGCTTCAGTGGCTACACCTTC
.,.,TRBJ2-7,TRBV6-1,CASGREWGLYHEQYF,TGTGCCAGCGGCCGGGAGTGGGGTCTTTATCACGAGCAGTACTTC
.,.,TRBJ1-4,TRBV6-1,CAAGEQGEKLFF,TGTGCCGCCGGAGAGCAAGGAGAAAAACTGTTTTTT
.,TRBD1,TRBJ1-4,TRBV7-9,CASSPGQGVSEKLFF,TGTGCCAGCAGCCCCGGACAGGGGGTTAGTGAAAAACTGTTTTTT
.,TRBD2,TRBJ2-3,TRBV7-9,CASSPREVADTQYF,TGTGCCAGCAGCCCGCGGGAGGTCGCAGATACGCAGTATTTT
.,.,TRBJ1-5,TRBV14,CASSPSEVRLNQPQHF,TGTGCCAGCAGCCCATCCGAGGTTAGGCTAAATCAGCCCCAGCATTTT
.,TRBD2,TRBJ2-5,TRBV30,CAWSVSGGLETQYF,TGTGCCTGGAGTGTAAGCGGGGGGCTAGAGACCCAGTACTTC
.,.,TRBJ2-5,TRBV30,CAWSVGRGEQYF,TGTGCCTGGAGTGTGGGTCGGGGAGAGCAGTACTTC
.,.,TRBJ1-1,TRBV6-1,CASSYYEVPEAFF,TGTGCCAGCAGTTATTATGAGGTACCTGAAGCTTTCTTT